This passage covers 20 T cell receptor beta chains from one sample sequenced in a study of blood T cell repertoires in COVID-19 (dated by TCRdb to 2020 to 2021). Library construction relied on the immunoSEQ multiplex PCR assay. TCRdb took this table from immuneACCESS and kept in-frame rearrangements with V and J called. Such tables lack part of the clones; where checked against another copy, unresolved V genes explain under half of the gap, and the rest is unexplained. This sample holds around 160,000 clones; 70% to 90% were observed only once. The ten top clones hold 8% of the sample. The specimen sequenced was peripheral blood. These TCRs come from a woman aged 60-75 years with COVID-19, enrolled during active disease.

This chain joins TRBV5-4 and TRBJ1-5; TRBD1 aligns across 8 bases. This CDR3 has 16 residues. V shed 4 bases and J 5 bases; nucleotides not matched to a gene: 11. Germline CDR1 and CDR2: SGHNT and YYREEE (reference sequence). CDR3 loop: CASSMHAGGADQPQHF. The CDR3 region has the DNA TGTGCCAGCAGCATGCACGCAGGGGGCGCGGATCAGCCCCAGCATTTT.

The rearrangement links TRBV19 to TRBJ1-1; D is undetermined. The CDR3 is 14 residues long. Trimming removed 4 bases from V and 6 bases from J, with 15 bases in between. The germline CDR1 and CDR2 sequences are LNHDA and SQIVND (reference sequence). CDR3 coding DNA: TGTGCCAGTAGTACCGTCGGGGTCGTGGCTGAAGCTTTCTTT. This gives the protein CASSTVGVVAEAFF.

This clone was recorded a few times. This chain uses TRBV7-3 with TRBJ1-3, with TRBD1 matching over 10 bases. CDR3 length: 14 amino acids. CDR1 and CDR2 from the germline V gene are SGHTA and FQGTGA. The J segment lost 8 bases and the V segment lost 0 bases, leaving 1 base of the junction unmatched. CDR3 bases: TGTGCCAGCAGCTTAACCGGACAGGGGGACACCATATATTTT. Translating gives CASSLTGQGDTIYF. Complete variable domain (other parts from reference TRBV7-3 and TRBJ1-3): GAGVSQTPSNKVTEKGKYVELRCDPISGHTALYWYRQSLGQGPEFLIYFQGTGAADDSGLPNDRFFAVRPEGSVSTLKIQRTERGDSAVYLCASSLTGQGDTIYFGEGSWLTVV.

V gene TRBV18 combines with J gene TRBJ1-3; D is possibly TRBD1 (6 bases). This CDR3 spans 14 amino acids. V lost 3 bases and J lost 4, with 10 bases in between. Germline loops: CDR1 KGHSH, CDR2 LQKENI. CDR3 coding DNA: TGTGCCAGCTCACCGGGGGCACGGGGAAACACCATATATTTT. Its translation is CASSPGARGNTIYF.

This clone was observed many times. This chain joins TRBV7-2 and TRBJ2-5; no firm D call. The CDR3 runs to 14 residues. The germline V gene encodes CDR1 SGHTA and CDR2 FQGNSA. V was pared by 1 base and J by 2 bases, with 8 bases between. The CDR3: CASSLGGAQETQYF. In DNA, the CDR3 is TGTGCCAGCAGCTTAGGAGGAGCTCAAGAGACCCAGTACTTC.

The V and J genes are TRBV19 and TRBJ1-2; 7 bases fit TRBD1. CDR3 length equals 15 residues. J was trimmed by 3 bases and V by 4 bases; bases with no gene match: 8. In germline, CDR1 is LNHDA, CDR2 SQIVND (reference sequence). CDR3 DNA: TGTGCCAGTAGTAAAACAGGGGTTCAAGACTATGGCTACACCTTC. Its protein product is CASSKTGVQDYGYTF.

The chain recombines TRBV12-3 or TRBV12-4 with TRBJ2-1; D is unclear. The CDR3 has 13 amino acids. DNA for the CDR3: TGTGCAGTTTTAGCCCCCGTGGACAATGAGCAGTTCTTC. Its translation: CAVLAPVDNEQFF.

This chain connects TRBV9 to TRBJ1-3; D is uncertain. V gave up 7 bases and J gave up 1 base, with 9 bases separating them. CDR1 is SGDLS and CDR2 is YYNGEE in the germline V gene. The CDR3 has 13 amino acids. CDR3 region: CASPAGSGNTIYF. As DNA, the CDR3 is TGTGCCAGCCCCGCGGGATCTGGAAACACCATATATTTT.

Here the CDR3 reads CASSFGDSSNYGYTF. CDR3 nucleotides: TGTGCCAGCAGCTTCGGGGACAGCTCTAACTATGGCTACACCTTC. The rearrangement links TRBV7-9 to TRBJ1-2; TRBD1 agrees at 7 bases. V lost 3 bases and J lost 0; bases outside the gene matches: 4. Germline lookup yields CDR1 SEHNR and CDR2 FQNEAQ (reference sequence). The CDR3 sequence is 15 residues long. Complete variable domain (other parts from reference TRBV7-9 and TRBJ1-2): DTGVSQNPRHKITKRGQNVTFRCDPISEHNRLYWYRQTLGQGPEFLTYFQNEAQLEKSRLLSDRFSAERPKGSFSTLEIQRTEQGDSAMYLCASSFGDSSNYGYTFGSGTRLTVV.

The gene calls are TRBV6-5 and TRBJ2-3, with D possibly being TRBD1 (5 bases). The germline V and J ends were trimmed by 5 bases and 3 bases, with 9 bases remaining between them. CDR1 is MNHEY and CDR2 is SVGAGI in the germline V gene. This CDR3 comprises 13 residues. Here the CDR3 DNA reads TGTGCCAGCAGTATGCAGGGAACAGATACGCAGTATTTT. The encoded protein is CASSMQGTDTQYF.

The genes are TRBV2 and TRBJ2-5, with 7 bases that match TRBD2. J was trimmed by 0 bases and V by 10 bases; bases with no gene match: 5. CDR3 size: 13 residues. The germline gives CDR1 SNHLY, CDR2 FYNNEI. The CDR3 sequence: CATALADQETQYF. The CDR3 DNA follows: TGTGCCACCGCCCTAGCGGACCAAGAGACCCAGTACTTC.

The chain uses TRBV7-9 and TRBJ1-1; 8 bases are shared with TRBD1. Germline trimming cut 5 bases from V and 5 bases from J; bases unmatched to any gene: 7. Germline-derived CDR1 and CDR2 are SEHNR and FQNEAQ (reference sequence). The CDR3 is 14 residues long. CDR3 coding DNA: TGTGCCAGCAGCCGACAGGGGTCGGAAACTGAAGCTTTCTTT. Translated, it gives CASSRQGSETEAFF.

The rearrangement joins TRBV5-1 to TRBJ2-2; TRBD1 matches at 7 bases. CDR1 and CDR2 from the germline V gene are SGHRS and YFSETQ. The CDR3 spans 15 residues. V lost 4 bases and J lost 6; bases outside the gene matches: 9. The CDR3 DNA reads as TGCGCCAGCAGCCGAACAGGGGTTCTAGCCGGGGAGCTGTTTTTT. Translating it yields CASSRTGVLAGELFF.

V is TRBV10-3 and J is TRBJ2-7; TRBD1 matches 7 bases. The V gene's germline CDR1 is ENHRY and CDR2 SYGVKD. The V gene end was trimmed by 3 bases and the J gene end by 2 bases; junction bases not matched to a gene: 4. This CDR3 has 14 residues. The CDR3 spells CAISETGAPYEQYF. Written as DNA, the CDR3 is TGTGCCATCAGTGAAACAGGGGCCCCCTACGAGCAGTACTTC.

The gene calls are TRBV7-3 and TRBJ2-5; 7 nucleotides match TRBD1. The length of the CDR3 is 16 residues. V shed 0 bases and J 2 bases; nucleotides not matched to a gene: 6. Germline CDR1 reads SGHTA; CDR2 reads FQGTGA. The CDR3 DNA is TGTGCCAGCAGCTTAACGGGACAGAGCCTTCAAGAGACCCAGTACTTC. Its protein is CASSLTGQSLQETQYF.

The CDR3 sequence is CASKGTGLQETQYF. The CDR3 bases are TGTGCCAGCAAAGGGACAGGACTTCAAGAGACCCAGTACTTC. This sequence joins TRBV6-6 and TRBJ2-5; TRBD1 aligns across 8 bases. With 7 bases clipped from V and 2 bases from J, the junction kept 6 bases outside the gene matches. Germline CDR1 MNHNY, CDR2 SVGAGI (reference sequence). This CDR3 region has 14 residues.

The V call is TRBV10-3, the J call TRBJ2-7; TRBD1 agrees at 10 bases. This CDR3 has 14 residues. In germline, CDR1 is ENHRY, CDR2 SYGVKD. The V and J ends lost 6 bases and 1 base, in that order; junction bases with no gene match: 3. CDR3 residues: CAIRGQGPSYEQYF. Written as DNA, the CDR3 is TGTGCCATCAGGGGACAGGGGCCTTCCTACGAGCAGTACTTC.

The chain uses TRBV3-1 (or the pseudogene TRBV3-2) and TRBJ2-4; 8 bases match TRBD1. In germline, CDR1 is LGHDT, CDR2 YNNKEL (reference sequence). Germline trimming cut 2 bases from V and 7 bases from J; bases unmatched to any gene: 7. This CDR3 contains 15 residues. The CDR3 protein is CASSQKRDRWNIQYF. The CDR3 DNA reads TGTGCCAGCAGCCAAAAACGGGACAGGTGGAACATTCAGTACTTC.

V usage is TRBV7-6 and J usage is TRBJ2-7, with D perhaps matching TRBD2 (5 bases). CDR1 and CDR2 (germline): SGHVS, FNYEAQ. The CDR3 consists of 15 residues. V was cut by 5 bases and J by 0 bases, with 14 bases left in between. The CDR3 sequence is CASSPSRGPSYEQYF. The CDR3 region has the DNA TGTGCCAGCAGCCCCAGCCGGGGTCCCTCCTACGAGCAGTACTTC.

V and J are TRBV5-8 and TRBJ2-5; 7 bases are shared with TRBD1. With V trimmed by 8 bases and J by 2 bases, 9 bases remained unmatched. This CDR3 is built from 14 residues. CDR1 is SGHTS and CDR2 is YDEGEE in the germline V gene. The CDR3 here is CASTKGQKQETQYF. The CDR3 bases are TGTGCCAGTACAAAGGGACAGAAACAAGAGACCCAGTACTTC.